This T cell receptor (beta chain) was obtained from a study of blood T cell repertoires in COVID-19. In the study overall: Samples came from the United States, Italy and Spain, spanning acute and convalescent COVID-19. T cells, B-cell-depleted T cells, or PBMCs provided the cDNA or gDNA that served as material.

Seattle researchers signed up patients amid active infection and tracked them longitudinally. This clone has just one count. In the authors' workflow: Reference gene primer amplification yielded estimated nucleated cell counts. Assay used: immunoSEQ multiplex PCR; TCRdb lists only in-frame clones, some missing. V and J calls and clone size are given by that table; D and trimming were obtained from the DNA. This sample has under 550,000 clones, with approximately 90% found just once. Sequenced: peripheral blood. This TCR was recovered from a man younger than 35 with COVID-19, enrolled during active disease.

CDR3 in amino acids: CASSAGTGADTQYF. The CDR3 DNA is TGTGCCAGCAGTGCCGGGACAGGCGCAGATACGCAGTATTTT. The gene calls are TRBV2 and TRBJ2-3; 8 nucleotides agree with TRBD1. With 4 bases clipped from V and 4 bases from J, the junction kept 4 bases outside the gene matches. The CDR3 runs to 14 residues. Germline CDR1 SNHLY, CDR2 FYNNEI.